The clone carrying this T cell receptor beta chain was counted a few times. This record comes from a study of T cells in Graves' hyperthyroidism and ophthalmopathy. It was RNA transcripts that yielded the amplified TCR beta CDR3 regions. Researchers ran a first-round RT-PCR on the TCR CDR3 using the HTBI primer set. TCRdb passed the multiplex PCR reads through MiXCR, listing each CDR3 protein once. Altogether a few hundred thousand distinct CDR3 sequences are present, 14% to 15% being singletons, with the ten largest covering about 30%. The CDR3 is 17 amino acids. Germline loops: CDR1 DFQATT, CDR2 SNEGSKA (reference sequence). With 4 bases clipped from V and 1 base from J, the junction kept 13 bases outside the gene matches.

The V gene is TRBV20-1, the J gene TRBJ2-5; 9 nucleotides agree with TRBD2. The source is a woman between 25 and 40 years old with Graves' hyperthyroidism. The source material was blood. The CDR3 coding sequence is TGCAGTGCTACCCAAGATGGCGCTAGCGGGACCCAAGAGACCCAGTACTTC. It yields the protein CSATQDGASGTQETQYF.